The clone carrying this TCR beta chain was observed a few times. Its target is unknown. V dropped 6 bases and J dropped 7; count of bases not matched to a gene: 2. The germline V gene has CDR1 DFQATT and CDR2 SNEGSKA (reference sequence). The CDR3 is made up of 13 amino acids. The data derive from a study of identical twins. Study-wide findings and caveats: Abundant beta clonotypes from cord blood had fewer insertions, unlike memory repertoires, which showed none.

Addition of a universal primer site occurred through template switching, and cDNA carried unique molecular identifiers. TCRdb re-called the 5' RACE reads through MiXCR, storing one row per CDR3 protein. Here the sample spans about 260,000 distinct CDR3 sequences, 5.5% to 7% being singletons. These data also featured in a second study, about yellow fever vaccine responses in identical twins. According to that study: Twins' vaccine T cell response reportedly gave the appearance of partial convergence and partial personalization.

The chain is built from TRBV20-1 and TRBJ2-1; 14 bases fit TRBD2. The source material was memory (CD45RO+) T cells sorted from blood. This TCR came from a woman younger than 30 in good health. The CDR3 region has the DNA TGCAGTGCAAGGACTAGCGGGAGGAATGAGCAGTTCTTC. Amino acid sequence: CSARTSGRNEQFF.